This T cell receptor (beta chain) was documented in a study of CD8+ T cells in alopecia areata. This clone was observed a handful of times. cDNA reverse transcribed from extracted RNA served as the sequencing template. Clones were sequenced by immunoSEQ multiplex PCR, and TCRdb holds only the in-frame ones, with some missing. There are approximately 180,000 clones in the sample; roughly 70% occur only once, and 1.3% lies in the top ten. Sample treatment: oral pan-JAK inhibitor, 5-10 mg twice daily. This specimen consisted of CD4+ T cells sorted from blood, obtained at roughly week 49, from a patient treated with tofacitinib. The source is a human donor with alopecia areata.

The chain's CDR3 is CASSQETRVNYGYTF. CDR3 coding DNA: TGCGCCAGCAGCCAAGAAACGCGGGTTAACTATGGCTACACCTTC. The chain joins TRBV4-3 to TRBJ1-2; no reliable D call. This CDR3 has 15 residues. The V gene lost 0 bases and the J gene lost 1 base, with 9 bases spanning the gap. Germline V CDR1 and CDR2: LGHNA, YSLEER.